A selection of T cell receptor beta chains follows, all from one sample in a study of Ad26.COV2.S vaccination and SARS-CoV-2 variants. The repertoire was sequenced with immunoSEQ multiplex PCR; TCRdb's copy has only in-frame clones and lacks some. The table lists roughly 390,000 clones, 70% to 90% of them singletons. The sample in question was peripheral blood, obtained in a trial of Ad26.COV2.S vaccine versus placebo. The receptor set was obtained from a person aged 18-60 years who received the Ad26.COV2.S COVID-19 vaccine or a placebo. Each CDR3 is given without its conserved first and last residue. Fields, in order: V gene, J gene, CDR3 protein.

>TRBV5-6|TRBJ1-2
ASSRTGLGGYT
>TRBV3-1/TRBV3-2|TRBJ1-2
ASSLLYPRQVAYGYT
>TRBV5-1|TRBJ1-6
ASSAGTVNSPLH
>TRBV4-1|TRBJ1-5
ASSQRIARGPNQPQH
>TRBV7-9|TRBJ1-2
ASSLSGVPNT
>TRBV6-1|TRBJ1-2
ASSEAHRPYGYT
>TRBV12-3/TRBV12-4|TRBJ1-1
ASGVDAEAF
>TRBV6-5|TRBJ2-2
ASSLAGGYTGELF
>TRBV5-4|TRBJ1-1
ASSTGGKAEAF
>TRBV20-1|TRBJ1-4
SANHDEKLF
>TRBV18|TRBJ1-2
ASSLDSSWSYGYT
>TRBV28|TRBJ2-4
ASTNGGQLAKNIQY
>TRBV18|TRBJ1-1
ASSPSSPGRNTEAF
>TRBV11-3|TRBJ1-3
ASSFSDSGNTIY
>TRBV6-6|TRBJ1-3
ATEDSLSGNTIY
>TRBV6-5|TRBJ2-7
ASSYSYGYEQY
>TRBV18|TRBJ1-1
ASSPLSNTEAF
>TRBV7-9|TRBJ2-7
ASSPRYTYEQY
>TRBV19|TRBJ1-2
ASSITGQAVYGYT
>TRBV4-1|TRBJ1-1
ASSHPTRWQNTEAF
>TRBV5-4|TRBJ1-4
ASSVRGGGIGRGNEKLF
>TRBV12-3/TRBV12-4|TRBJ2-1
ASSRSPSEQF
>TRBV2|TRBJ1-2
ASRDGNYGYT
>TRBV2|TRBJ2-2
ASSQPGNTGELF
>TRBV6-5|TRBJ2-5
ASTLLVRQETQY
>TRBV6-5|TRBJ2-7
ASSYGTGQTYEQY
>TRBV7-9|TRBJ2-1
ASSPLAGPFNEQF
>TRBV12-3/TRBV12-4|TRBJ1-6
ASSLANSPLH
>TRBV7-9|TRBJ1-6
ASSLAGGDNSPLH
>TRBV10-1|TRBJ1-2
ASSPPGVGNYGYT
>TRBV19|TRBJ1-1
ASSTPTSLNTEAF
>TRBV5-8|TRBJ2-3
ASSQGISTDTQY
>TRBV4-3|TRBJ1-2
ASSQDLTGSLLYGYT
>TRBV5-1|TRBJ2-5
ASEIGGAFETQY
>TRBV2|TRBJ2-5
ASRLAGRYQETQY
>TRBV18|TRBJ2-1
ASSPSGNNEQF
>TRBV5-4|TRBJ1-2
ASSPRVGGYT
>TRBV30|TRBJ1-1
AWRGGFPNTEAF
>TRBV7-2|TRBJ2-5
ASSSSWTSGGGPKY
>TRBV7-9|TRBJ2-5
ASGSRGLARETQY
>TRBV11-2|TRBJ2-1
ASSLGVEQF